This is a list of T cell receptor beta chains from one sample in a study of blood T cell repertoires in COVID-19. Sequenced by immunoSEQ multiplex PCR; TCRdb stores in-frame clones only, minus some. The data hold fewer than 200,000 clones, with about 86% observed a single time. Sequencing used peripheral blood. The receptors shown here come from a woman between 18 and 29 years old who had recovered from COVID-19. Each CDR3 is given with its conserved first and last residue. The D gene is left open where the match is weak. The listing skips clone size in some rows; elsewhere it reads once, few, many or a size class.

clone size | D gene | J gene | V gene | CDR3 DNA | CDR3 protein
few | NA | TRBJ1-1 | TRBV29-1 | TGCAGCGTTGACGGGACTGAAGCTTTCTTT | CSVDGTEAFF
NA | NA | TRBJ1-1 | TRBV5-4 | TGTGCCAGCAGCTCCAGTAACACTGAAGCTTTCTTT | CASSSSNTEAFF
NA | TRBD1 | TRBJ1-2 | TRBV5-8 | TGTGCCAGCAGCTTTACGCAGGGGGCCAATGGCTACACCTTC | CASSFTQGANGYTF
once | TRBD1 | TRBJ1-2 | TRBV2 | TGTGCCAGCGGGACGACAGGGAACACCTTC | CASGTTGNTF
NA | NA | TRBJ2-7 | TRBV2 | TGTGCCACCGTACCACGCGACGGGGGTATCTCCTACGAGCAGTACTTC | CATVPRDGGISYEQYF
NA | TRBD1 | TRBJ1-1 | TRBV19 | TGTGCCAGTAGTATTGGGGACAGGGGCACTGAAGCTTTCTTT | CASSIGDRGTEAFF
NA | NA | TRBJ2-4 | TRBV2 | TGTGCCAGCAGGGTCGAGTCGAGGGTTCGGAAAAACATTCAGTACTTC | CASRVESRVRKNIQYF
NA | NA | TRBJ1-1 | TRBV18 | TGTGCCAGCTCACCGCAGAGAGGGGGCACTGAAGCTTTCTTT | CASSPQRGGTEAFF
NA | NA | TRBJ2-1 | TRBV6-5 | TGTGCCAGCAGTTACGGGGGGGCGGATGAGCAGTTCTTC | CASSYGGADEQFF
NA | TRBD2 | TRBJ2-2 | TRBV9 | TGTGCCAGCAGCTCCCAGCGGGAAGGGCTGCTGTTTTTT | CASSSQREGLLFF
many | TRBD2 | TRBJ2-1 | TRBV6-2/TRBV6-3 | TGTGCCAGCAGTTACGAGCTAGCGGGGGGGAATGAGCAGTTCTTC | CASSYELAGGNEQFF
NA | NA | TRBJ2-2 | TRBV19 | TGTGCCAGTAGTATGGGGTCTGGGAGGGGGTTTGCCGGGGAGCTGTTTTTT | CASSMGSGRGFAGELFF
NA | NA | TRBJ2-3 | TRBV6-5 | TGTGCCAGCAGCCAACCGGGGACAGATACGCAGTATTTT | CASSQPGTDTQYF
NA | TRBD1 | TRBJ2-5 | TRBV30 | TGTGCCTGGGAACAGGGGGCAGGGGAGACCCAGTACTTC | CAWEQGAGETQYF
NA | TRBD1 | TRBJ2-3 | TRBV5-5 | TGTGCCAGCAGCTACGGGACAGGGGCGGCAGATACGCAGTATTTT | CASSYGTGAADTQYF
NA | TRBD1 | TRBJ1-2 | TRBV3-1/TRBV3-2 | TGTGCCAGCAGCCAACAAGACAGGGTGGATGGCTACACCTTC | CASSQQDRVDGYTF
NA | TRBD1 | TRBJ1-3 | TRBV5-1 | TGCGCCAGCAGCTCACAGGGGTCTGGAAACACCATATATTTT | CASSSQGSGNTIYF
medium-sized | TRBD1 | TRBJ1-5 | TRBV2 | TGTGCCAGCAGACAGGACAGGGTCAGCAATCAGCCCCAGCATTTT | CASRQDRVSNQPQHF
NA | TRBD2 | TRBJ2-2 | TRBV2 | TGTGCCAGCAGTGTCGAGCTAGCGGGTACGAACACCGGGGAGCTGTTTTTT | CASSVELAGTNTGELFF
few | NA | TRBJ1-1 | TRBV7-2 | TGTGCCAGCAGCTTAGGACAGAACACTGAAGCTTTCTTT | CASSLGQNTEAFF
NA | NA | TRBJ1-5 | TRBV19 | TGTGCCAGTAGTATAACTCTGCATAGCAATCAGCCCCAGCATTTT | CASSITLHSNQPQHF
NA | NA | TRBJ2-1 | TRBV18 | TGTGCCAGCTCACCACAAAGGGGGAAGGGCAATGAGCAGTTCTTC | CASSPQRGKGNEQFF